This T cell receptor (beta chain) was profiled in a study of OX40 agonist ivuxolimab in advanced cancers. Overall study: Prior checkpoint blockade (anti-PD-1, anti-PD-L1 or anti-CTLA-4) was permitted; 35% to 50% had it. The study's findings and limits: Near-lowest levels of clonal expansion characterized partial responders at 0.1-3.0 mg/kg. In the expanded peripheral T cells, antigen specificity was never determined.

CDR3 length: 13 amino acids. Trimming pared 8 bases from V and 3 bases from J, leaving 12 bases between. From germline, CDR1 is MNHNS and CDR2 SASEGT. The method was immunoSEQ multiplex PCR; TCRdb's version includes in-frame clones alone and lacks a portion of them. In the table there are over 50,000 clones, 84% of which are singletons. On this clone itself: Its antigen is unknown.

The sample was CD4+ or CD8+ T cells sorted from blood, taken in a trial of the OX40 agonist ivuxolimab. The rearrangement uses TRBV6-1 and TRBJ2-3; D is possibly TRBD1 (6 bases). This receptor was identified in an adult with an advanced solid tumor such as melanoma, head and neck, liver or kidney cancer. The CDR3 sequence: CASGGPATDTQYF. Here the CDR3 DNA reads TGTGCCAGCGGGGGCCCGGCAACAGATACGCAGTATTTT.